This T cell receptor beta chain is drawn from a study of control samples from healthy donors and cancer patients. CDR1 and CDR2 from the germline V gene are LGHNA and YSLEER. This CDR3 is 18 amino acids long. Between the trimmed V and J ends, which lost 1 base and 4 bases, there was a span of 19 bases. TCRdb's table, derived via immunoSEQ multiplex PCR, lists solely in-frame clones and lacks some. This table holds fewer than 95,000 clones, roughly nine tenths found once. This sequence joins TRBV4-3 and TRBJ1-4, with a weak D call TRBD1 (6 bases). Material for sequencing was blood. The clonotype originates from a young man in good health. The CDR3 DNA follows: TGCGCCAGCAGCCAAGTCGTCAGGGGCCTTTTAGTTAATGAAAAACTGTTTTTT. Protein: CASSQVVRGLLVNEKLFF.